This TCR beta chain was observed in a study of blood T cell repertoires in COVID-19. Turning to the study itself: The samples span acute and convalescent COVID-19 from the United States, Italy and Spain. In each case, the material was cDNA or gDNA derived from T cells, B-cell-depleted T cells, or PBMCs.

Libraries were prepared by immunoSEQ multiplex PCR; TCRdb keeps only in-frame clonotypes and omits some of them. This sample has about 390,000 clones, with about 89% found just once. Seattle's cohort entered during active infection and was followed longitudinally. The sequencing sample was made of peripheral blood. This TCR came from an older woman with COVID-19, enrolled during active disease.

The CDR3 DNA reads as TGTGCCAGCAGCCCTCGCGGACAGTATAATTCACCCCTCCACTTT. Translation gives CASSPRGQYNSPLHF. The V and J genes are TRBV28 and TRBJ1-6; D possibly corresponds to TRBD1 (6 bases). In germline, CDR1 is MDHEN, CDR2 SYDVKM. The CDR3 has 15 residues. V was clipped by 6 bases and J by 4 bases, with 13 bases between them.